One T cell receptor beta chain is described in this entry. This CDR3 spans 15 amino acids. V was shortened by 3 bases and J by 2 bases, with 13 bases between the two germline ends. Germline loops: CDR1 SGHVS, CDR2 FQNEAQ. Original handling: The assay estimated nucleated cells by amplifying reference gene primers. Sequenced by immunoSEQ multiplex PCR; TCRdb stores in-frame clones only, minus some. The V and J calls and the clone size are those of that table, but D and trimming were determined from the DNA. The table lists about 73,000 clones, roughly 83% of them singletons, with approximately 2.5% in the top ten. The sample is drawn from a study of blood T cell repertoires in COVID-19. In the study overall: The United States, Italy and Spain provided the acute and convalescent COVID-19 samples.

The sequenced sample consisted of peripheral blood. This receptor was taken from a man older than 75 with active or convalescent COVID-19. This chain uses TRBV7-8 with TRBJ2-5; a weak D match, TRBD2 (5 bases). This chain's CDR3 is CASSFGLGIQETQYF. Written as DNA, the CDR3 is TGTGCCAGCAGCTTCGGACTGGGGATACAAGAGACCCAGTACTTC.